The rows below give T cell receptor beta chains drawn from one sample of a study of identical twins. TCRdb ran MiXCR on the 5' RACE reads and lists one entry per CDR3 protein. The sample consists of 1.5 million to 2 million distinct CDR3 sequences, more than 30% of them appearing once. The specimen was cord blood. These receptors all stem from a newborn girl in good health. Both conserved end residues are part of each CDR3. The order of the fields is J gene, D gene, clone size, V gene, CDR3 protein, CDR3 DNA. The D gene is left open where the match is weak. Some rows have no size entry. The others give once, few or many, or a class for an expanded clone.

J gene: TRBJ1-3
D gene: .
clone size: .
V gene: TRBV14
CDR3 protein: CASSQDSRGGNTIYF
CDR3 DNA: TGTGCCAGCAGCCAAGATTCCAGGGGAGGAAACACCATATATTTT

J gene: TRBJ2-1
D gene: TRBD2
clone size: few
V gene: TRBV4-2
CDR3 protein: CASSQVPGGGNEQFF
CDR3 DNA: TGTGCCAGCAGCCAAGTCCCGGGGGGGGGCAATGAGCAGTTCTTC

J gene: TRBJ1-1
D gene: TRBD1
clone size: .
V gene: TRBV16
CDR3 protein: CASSQSRDSGEAFF
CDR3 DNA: TGTGCCAGCAGCCAATCAAGGGACAGCGGTGAAGCTTTCTTT

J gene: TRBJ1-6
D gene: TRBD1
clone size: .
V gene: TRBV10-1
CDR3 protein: CASSSGQGKTLHF
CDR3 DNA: TGCGCCAGCAGTTCCGGACAGGGGAAAACCCTCCACTTT

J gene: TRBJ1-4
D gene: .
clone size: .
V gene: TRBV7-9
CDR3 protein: CASSLNSRSNEKLFF
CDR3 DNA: TGTGCCAGCAGCTTGAACAGCCGGTCTAATGAAAAACTGTTTTTT

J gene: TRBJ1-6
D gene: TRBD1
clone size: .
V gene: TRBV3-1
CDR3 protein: CASSGQGQSYNSPLHF
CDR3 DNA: TGTGCCAGCAGCGGCCAGGGACAGTCCTATAATTCACCCCTCCACTTT

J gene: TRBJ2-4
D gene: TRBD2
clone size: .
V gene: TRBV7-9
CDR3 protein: CASSPRTSGSILAKNIQYF
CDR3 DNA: TGTGCCAGCAGCCCCCGGACTAGCGGGAGCATCCTCGCCAAAAACATTCAGTACTTC

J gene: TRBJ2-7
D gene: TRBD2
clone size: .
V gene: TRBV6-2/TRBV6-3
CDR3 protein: CASIRRGAYEQYF
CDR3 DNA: TGTGCCAGCATTCGGCGGGGGGCGTACGAGCAGTACTTC

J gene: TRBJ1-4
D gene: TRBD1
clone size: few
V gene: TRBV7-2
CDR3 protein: CASSLVGGQFNEKLFF
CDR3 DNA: TGTGCCAGCAGCTTAGTTGGGGGACAGTTTAATGAAAAACTGTTTTTT

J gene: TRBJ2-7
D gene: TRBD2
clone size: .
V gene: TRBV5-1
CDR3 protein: CASSGQGLARYEQYF
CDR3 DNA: TGCGCCAGCAGCGGGCAGGGACTAGCCCGCTACGAGCAGTACTTC

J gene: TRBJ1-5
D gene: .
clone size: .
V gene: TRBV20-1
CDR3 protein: CSARRPTGNNQPQHF
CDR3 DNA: TGCAGTGCCCGCCGACCTACAGGGAACAATCAGCCCCAGCATTTT

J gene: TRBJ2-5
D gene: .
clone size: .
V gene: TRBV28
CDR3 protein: CASSLTDVQETQYF
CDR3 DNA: TGTGCCAGCAGTTTAACGGATGTCCAAGAGACCCAGTACTTC

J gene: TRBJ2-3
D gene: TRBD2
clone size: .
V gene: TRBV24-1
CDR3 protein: CATSDLRLAGDTQYF
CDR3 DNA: TGTGCCACCAGTGATTTGCGACTAGCGGGAGATACGCAGTATTTT

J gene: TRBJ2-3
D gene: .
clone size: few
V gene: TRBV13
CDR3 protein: CASSLSWRSTDTQYF
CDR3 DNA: TGTGCCAGCAGCTTATCCTGGAGGAGCACAGATACGCAGTATTTT

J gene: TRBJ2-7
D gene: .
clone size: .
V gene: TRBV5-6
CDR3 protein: CASSDTGRTPYNEQYF
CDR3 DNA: TGTGCCAGCAGCGATACAGGGCGAACCCCCTACAATGAGCAGTACTTC

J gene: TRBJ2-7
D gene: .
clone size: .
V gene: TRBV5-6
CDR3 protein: CASSLFWGNYEQYF
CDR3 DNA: TGTGCCAGCAGCTTATTTTGGGGGAACTACGAGCAGTACTTC

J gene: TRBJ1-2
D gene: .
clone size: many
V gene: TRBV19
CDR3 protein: CASREDYGYTF
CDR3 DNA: TGTGCCAGCAGGGAGGACTATGGCTACACCTTC

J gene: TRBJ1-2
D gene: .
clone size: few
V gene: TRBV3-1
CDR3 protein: CASSPRKNYGYTF
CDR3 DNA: TGTGCCAGCAGCCCCAGGAAGAACTATGGCTACACCTTC

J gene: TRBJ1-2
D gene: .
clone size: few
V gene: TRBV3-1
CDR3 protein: CASRSTSYGYTF
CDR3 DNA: TGTGCCAGCAGAAGTACCTCCTATGGCTACACCTTC

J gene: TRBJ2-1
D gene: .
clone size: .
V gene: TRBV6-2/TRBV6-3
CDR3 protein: CASSLTGAQGEQFF
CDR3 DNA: TGTGCCAGCAGCCTTACAGGAGCTCAGGGGGAGCAGTTCTTC

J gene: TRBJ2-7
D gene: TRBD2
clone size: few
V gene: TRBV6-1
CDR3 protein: CASSRLTGLAGAYEQYF
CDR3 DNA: TGTGCCAGCAGCCGATTAACGGGACTAGCGGGAGCCTACGAGCAGTACTTC

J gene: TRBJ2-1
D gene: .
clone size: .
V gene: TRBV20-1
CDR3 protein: CSANAATSNEQFF
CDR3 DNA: TGCAGTGCAAACGCCGCGACTAGCAATGAGCAGTTCTTC

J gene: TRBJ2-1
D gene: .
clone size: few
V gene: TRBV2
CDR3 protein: CASMLAQNEQFF
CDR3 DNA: TGTGCCAGCATGCTTGCACAGAATGAGCAGTTCTTC

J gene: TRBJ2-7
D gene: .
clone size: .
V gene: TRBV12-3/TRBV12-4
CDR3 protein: CASSLAQRSEQYF
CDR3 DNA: TGTGCCAGCAGTTTAGCGCAAAGGTCCGAGCAGTACTTC

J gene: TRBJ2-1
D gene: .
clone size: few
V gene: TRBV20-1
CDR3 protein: CSASVQVLLNEQFF
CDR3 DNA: TGCAGTGCTAGCGTACAGGTTCTACTCAATGAGCAGTTCTTC

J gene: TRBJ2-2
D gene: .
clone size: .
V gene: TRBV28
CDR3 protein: CASSLSGSGAGELFF
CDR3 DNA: TGTGCCAGCAGTTTGAGCGGCTCAGGCGCCGGGGAGCTGTTTTTT

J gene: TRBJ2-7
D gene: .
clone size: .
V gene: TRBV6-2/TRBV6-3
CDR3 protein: CASSDHRGHNEQYF
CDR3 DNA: TGTGCCAGCAGTGACCACCGGGGTCACAATGAGCAGTACTTC

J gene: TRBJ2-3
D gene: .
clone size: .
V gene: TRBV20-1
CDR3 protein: CSARDLGGVADTQYF
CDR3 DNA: TGCAGTGCTAGAGATCTCGGAGGGGTCGCAGATACGCAGTATTTT

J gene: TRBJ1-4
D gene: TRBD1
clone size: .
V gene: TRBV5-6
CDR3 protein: CASSARDSPTNEKLFF
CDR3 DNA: TGTGCCAGCAGCGCTCGGGACAGCCCAACTAATGAAAAACTGTTTTTT

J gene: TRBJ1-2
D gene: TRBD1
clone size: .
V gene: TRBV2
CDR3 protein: CASSSRTGGPDGYTF
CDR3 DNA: TGTGCCAGCAGTTCCCGGACAGGGGGCCCGGATGGCTACACCTTC

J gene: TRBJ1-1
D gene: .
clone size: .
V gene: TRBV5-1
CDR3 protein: CASRAGGNTEAFF
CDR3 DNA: TGCGCCAGTCGCGCGGGTGGGAACACTGAAGCTTTCTTT

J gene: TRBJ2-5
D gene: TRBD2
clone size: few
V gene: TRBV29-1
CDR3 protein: CSVDPTSGGETQYF
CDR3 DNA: TGCAGCGTTGACCCGACTAGCGGAGGGGAGACCCAGTACTTC

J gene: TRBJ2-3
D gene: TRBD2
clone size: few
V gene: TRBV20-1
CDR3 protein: CSAPTSGGPDTQYF
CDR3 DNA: TGCAGTGCTCCGACTAGCGGGGGCCCAGATACGCAGTATTTT

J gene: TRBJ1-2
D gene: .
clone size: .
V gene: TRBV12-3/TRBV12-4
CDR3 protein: CASSPQGERGYTF
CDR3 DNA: TGTGCCAGCAGTCCACAGGGAGAGCGGGGCTACACCTTC

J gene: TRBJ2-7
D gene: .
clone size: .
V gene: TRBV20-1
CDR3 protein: CSPRGAYEQYF
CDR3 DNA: TGCAGCCCGCGAGGGGCCTACGAGCAGTACTTC

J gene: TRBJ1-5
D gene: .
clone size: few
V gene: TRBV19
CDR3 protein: CASSRAVYSNQPQHF
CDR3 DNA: TGTGCCAGTAGTAGGGCAGTCTATAGCAATCAGCCCCAGCATTTT

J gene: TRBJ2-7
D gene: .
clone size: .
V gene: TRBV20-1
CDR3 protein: CRVKRTHEQYF
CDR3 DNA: TGCAGAGTTAAAAGGACCCACGAGCAGTACTTC

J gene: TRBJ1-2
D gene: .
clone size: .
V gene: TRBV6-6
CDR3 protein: CASSRTPSYTF
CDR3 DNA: TGTGCCAGCAGTCGCACCCCCTCCTACACCTTC

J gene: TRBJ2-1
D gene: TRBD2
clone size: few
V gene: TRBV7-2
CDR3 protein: CASSLGLAVRYNEQFF
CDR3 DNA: TGTGCCAGCAGCTTAGGACTAGCGGTTAGATACAATGAGCAGTTCTTC

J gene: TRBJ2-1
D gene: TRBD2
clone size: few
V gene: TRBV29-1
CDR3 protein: CSVSPTSGVYNEQFF
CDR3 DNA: TGCAGCGTCTCGCCGACTAGCGGCGTCTACAATGAGCAGTTCTTC

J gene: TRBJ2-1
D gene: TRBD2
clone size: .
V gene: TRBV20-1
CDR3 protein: CSAHLAGTHNEQFF
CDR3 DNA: TGCAGTGCCCACCTAGCGGGGACACACAATGAGCAGTTCTTC

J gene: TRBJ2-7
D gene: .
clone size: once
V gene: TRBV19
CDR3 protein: CASSIGGVYSYEQYF
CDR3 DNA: TGTGCCAGTAGTATAGGCGGAGTGTACTCCTACGAGCAGTACTTC

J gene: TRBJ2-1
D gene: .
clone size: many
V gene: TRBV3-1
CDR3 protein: CASRRRDHNNEQFF
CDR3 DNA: TGTGCCAGCAGACGCCGGGACCACAACAATGAGCAGTTCTTC

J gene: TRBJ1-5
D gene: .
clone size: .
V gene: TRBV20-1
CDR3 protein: CSARGTIPNQPQHF
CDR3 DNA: TGCAGTGCTAGGGGGACGATACCAAATCAGCCCCAGCATTTT

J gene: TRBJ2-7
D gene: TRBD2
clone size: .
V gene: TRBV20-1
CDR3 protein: CSARDPPREGYEQYF
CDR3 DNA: TGCAGTGCTAGAGATCCCCCCCGGGAGGGGTACGAGCAGTACTTC

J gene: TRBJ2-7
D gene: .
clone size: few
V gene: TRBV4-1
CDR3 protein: CASSHSRGTPPYEQYF
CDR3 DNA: TGCGCCAGCAGCCACTCTCGGGGGACACCACCCTACGAGCAGTACTTC

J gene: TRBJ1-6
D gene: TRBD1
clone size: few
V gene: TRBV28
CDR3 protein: CASRTSDRSLINSPLHF
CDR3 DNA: TGTGCCAGCAGAACCTCGGACAGGTCCTTAATAAATTCACCCCTCCACTTT

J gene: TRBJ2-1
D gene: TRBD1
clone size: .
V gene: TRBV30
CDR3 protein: CAWSVQGRGPGSYNEQFF
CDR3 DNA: TGTGCCTGGAGTGTACAGGGCAGGGGGCCAGGGTCCTACAATGAGCAGTTCTTC

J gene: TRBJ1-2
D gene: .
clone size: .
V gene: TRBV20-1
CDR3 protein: CSARVTGGYTF
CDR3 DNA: TGCAGTGCTAGAGTTACAGGCGGCTACACCTTC

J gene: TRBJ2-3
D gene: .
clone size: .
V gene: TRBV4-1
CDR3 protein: CASSRPNYTQYF
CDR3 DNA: TGCGCCAGCAGCCGCCCTAATTATACGCAGTATTTT

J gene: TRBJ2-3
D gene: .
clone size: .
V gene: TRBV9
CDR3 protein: CASSVSPQTDTQYF
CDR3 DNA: TGTGCCAGCAGCGTATCCCCACAGACAGATACGCAGTATTTT

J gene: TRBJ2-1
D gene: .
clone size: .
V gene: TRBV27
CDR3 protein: CASSPRDNHNEQFF
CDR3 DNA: TGTGCCAGCAGTCCGCGGGACAACCACAATGAGCAGTTCTTC

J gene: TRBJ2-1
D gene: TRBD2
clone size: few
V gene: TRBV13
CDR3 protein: CASSLAGKRGFRLSSYNEQFF
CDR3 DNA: TGTGCCAGCAGCTTAGCCGGAAAGCGGGGCTTCCGATTGAGCTCCTACAATGAGCAGTTCTTC

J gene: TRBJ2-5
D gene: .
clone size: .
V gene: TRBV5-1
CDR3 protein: CASRLEIQETQYF
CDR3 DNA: TGCGCCAGCCGCCTGGAAATCCAAGAGACCCAGTACTTC

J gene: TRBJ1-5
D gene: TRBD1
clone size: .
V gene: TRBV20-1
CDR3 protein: CSARQQGGSNQPQHF
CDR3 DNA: TGCAGTGCACGTCAACAGGGGGGTAGCAATCAGCCCCAGCATTTT

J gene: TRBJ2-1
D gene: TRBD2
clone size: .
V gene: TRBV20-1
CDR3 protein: CRYPRTSGSGYDNEQFF
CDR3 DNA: TGCAGGTACCCCCGGACTAGCGGGAGCGGATACGACAATGAGCAGTTCTTC

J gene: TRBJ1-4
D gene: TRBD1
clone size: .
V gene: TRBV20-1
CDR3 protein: CSVADRGEKLFF
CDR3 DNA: TGCAGTGTTGCCGACAGGGGGGAAAAACTGTTTTTT

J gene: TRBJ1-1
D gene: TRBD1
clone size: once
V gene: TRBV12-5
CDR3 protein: CASKGGVSTEAFF
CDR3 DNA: TGTGCTAGTAAAGGGGGCGTGAGCACTGAAGCTTTCTTT